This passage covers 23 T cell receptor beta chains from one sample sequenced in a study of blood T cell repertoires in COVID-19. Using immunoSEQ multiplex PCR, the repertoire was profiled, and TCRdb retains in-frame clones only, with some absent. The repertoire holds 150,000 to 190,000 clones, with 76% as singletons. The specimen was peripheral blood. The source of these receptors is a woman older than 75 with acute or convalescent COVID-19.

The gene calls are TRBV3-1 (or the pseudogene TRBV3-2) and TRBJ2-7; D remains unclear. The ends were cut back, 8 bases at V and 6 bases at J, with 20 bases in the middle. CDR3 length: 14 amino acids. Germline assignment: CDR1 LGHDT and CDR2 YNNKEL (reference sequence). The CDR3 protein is CASSSRNGVGEQYF. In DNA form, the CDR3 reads TGTGCCAGCTCGTCTAGAAATGGCGTGGGCGAGCAGTACTTC.

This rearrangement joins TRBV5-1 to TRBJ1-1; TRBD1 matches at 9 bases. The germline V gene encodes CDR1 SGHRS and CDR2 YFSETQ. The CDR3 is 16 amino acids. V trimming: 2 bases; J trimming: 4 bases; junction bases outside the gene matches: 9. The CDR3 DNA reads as TGCGCCAGCAGCTTTGGGGCCACAGGGGGCGGCACTGAAGCTTTCTTT. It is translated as CASSFGATGGGTEAFF.

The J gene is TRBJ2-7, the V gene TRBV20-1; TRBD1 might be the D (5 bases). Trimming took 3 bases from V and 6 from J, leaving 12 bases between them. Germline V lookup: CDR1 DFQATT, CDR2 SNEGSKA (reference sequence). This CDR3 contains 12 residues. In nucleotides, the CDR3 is TGCAGTGCTAGTAGCAGGGAATTCGAGCAGTACTTC. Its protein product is CSASSREFEQYF.

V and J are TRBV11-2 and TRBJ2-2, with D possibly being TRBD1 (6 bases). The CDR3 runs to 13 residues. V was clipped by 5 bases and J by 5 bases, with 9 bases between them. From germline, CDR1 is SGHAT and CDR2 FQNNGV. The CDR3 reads CASSPQGTGELFF. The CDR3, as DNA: TGTGCCAGCAGCCCGCAGGGGACCGGGGAGCTGTTTTTT.

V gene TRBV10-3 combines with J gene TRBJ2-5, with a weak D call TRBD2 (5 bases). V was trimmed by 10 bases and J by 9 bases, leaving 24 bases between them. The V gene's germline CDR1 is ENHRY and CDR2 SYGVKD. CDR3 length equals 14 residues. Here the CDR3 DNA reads TGTGCCACCAACGTCGGTGACTTGGAGAGGGCCCAGTACTTC. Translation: CATNVGDLERAQYF.

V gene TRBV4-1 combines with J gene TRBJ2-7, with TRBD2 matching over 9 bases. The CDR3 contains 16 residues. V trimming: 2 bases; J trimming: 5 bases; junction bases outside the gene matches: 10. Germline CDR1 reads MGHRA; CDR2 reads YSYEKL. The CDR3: CASSQPLGTSTHEQYF. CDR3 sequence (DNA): TGCGCCAGCAGCCAACCTCTCGGGACTAGCACCCACGAGCAGTACTTC.

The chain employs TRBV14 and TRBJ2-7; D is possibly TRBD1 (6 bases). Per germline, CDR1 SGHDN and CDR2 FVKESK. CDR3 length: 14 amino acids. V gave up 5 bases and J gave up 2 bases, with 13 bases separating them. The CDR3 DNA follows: TGTGCCAGCAGCTACAGGGTGGGGGCCTACGAGCAGTACTTC. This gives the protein CASSYRVGAYEQYF. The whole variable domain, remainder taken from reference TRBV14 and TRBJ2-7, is EAGVTQFPSHSVIEKGQTVTLRCDPISGHDNLYWYRRVMGKEIKFLLHFVKESKQDESGMPNNRFLAERTGGTYSTLKVQPAELEDSGVYFCASSYRVGAYEQYFGPGTRLTVT.

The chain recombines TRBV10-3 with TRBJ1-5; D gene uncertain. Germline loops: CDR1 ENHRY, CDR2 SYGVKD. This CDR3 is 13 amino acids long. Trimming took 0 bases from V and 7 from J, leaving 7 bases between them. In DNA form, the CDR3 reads TGTGCCATCAGTGAGTCGACTCGGCAGCCCCAGCATTTT. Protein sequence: CAISESTRQPQHF.

The CDR3 DNA reads TGCGCCAGCAGCTTGGGAGCCCCAAACACTGAAGCTTTCTTT. Amino acids: CASSLGAPNTEAFF. The rearrangement links TRBV5-1 to TRBJ1-1, with D unresolved. Deletions cut 0 bases from V and 2 bases from J, with 8 bases between. CDR1 is SGHRS and CDR2 is YFSETQ in the germline V gene. The CDR3 has 14 residues.

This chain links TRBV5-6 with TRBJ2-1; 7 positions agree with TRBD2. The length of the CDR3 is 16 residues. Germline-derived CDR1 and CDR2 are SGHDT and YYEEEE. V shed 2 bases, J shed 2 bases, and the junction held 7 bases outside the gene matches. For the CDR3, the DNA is TGTGCCAGCAGCTTTATGTCCGGGACTACCTACAATGAGCAGTTCTTC. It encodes CASSFMSGTTYNEQFF.

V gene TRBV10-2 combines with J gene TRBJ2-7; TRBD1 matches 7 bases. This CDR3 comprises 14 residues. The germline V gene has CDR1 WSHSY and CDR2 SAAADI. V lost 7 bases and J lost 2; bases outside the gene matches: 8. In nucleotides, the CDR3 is TGCGCCAGCAATGTAGGGGGCAGAGCCTACGAGCAGTACTTC. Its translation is CASNVGGRAYEQYF.

The CDR3 DNA reads TGTGCCAGCAGGACCGACTGGACAGAGTATGGCTACACCTTC. This sequence encodes CASRTDWTEYGYTF. The rearrangement uses TRBV6-6 and TRBJ1-2, with a weak D call TRBD1 (6 bases). The length of the CDR3 is 14 residues. Germline loops: CDR1 MNHNY, CDR2 SVGAGI (reference sequence). Between the trimmed V and J ends, which lost 6 bases and 5 bases, there was a span of 16 bases.

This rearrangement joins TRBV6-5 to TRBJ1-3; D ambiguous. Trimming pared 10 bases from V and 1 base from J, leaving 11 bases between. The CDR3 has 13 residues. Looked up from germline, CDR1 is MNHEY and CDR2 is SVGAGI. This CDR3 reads CATTEVSGNTIYF. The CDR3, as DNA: TGTGCCACCACGGAGGTTTCTGGAAACACCATATATTTT.

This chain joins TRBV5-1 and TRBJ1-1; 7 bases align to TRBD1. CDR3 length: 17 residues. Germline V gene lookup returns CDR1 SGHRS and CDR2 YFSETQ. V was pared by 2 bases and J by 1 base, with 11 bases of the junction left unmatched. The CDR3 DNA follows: TGCGCCAGCAGCTTTCCCCTGACAGGGAGTAAGAACACTGAAGCTTTCTTT. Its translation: CASSFPLTGSKNTEAFF.

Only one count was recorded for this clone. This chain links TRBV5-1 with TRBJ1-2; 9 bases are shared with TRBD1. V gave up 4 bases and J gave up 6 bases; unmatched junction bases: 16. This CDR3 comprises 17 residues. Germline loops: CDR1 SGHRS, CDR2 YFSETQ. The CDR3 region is CASSRDPVGTGFDGYTF. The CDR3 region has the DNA TGCGCCAGCAGCAGGGACCCAGTGGGGACAGGGTTTGATGGCTACACCTTC.

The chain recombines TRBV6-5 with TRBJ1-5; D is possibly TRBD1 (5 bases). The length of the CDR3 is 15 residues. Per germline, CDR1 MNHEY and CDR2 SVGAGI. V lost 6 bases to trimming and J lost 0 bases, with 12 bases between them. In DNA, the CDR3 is TGTGCCAGCAGACTAACAGGAAATAGCAATCAGCCCCAGCATTTT. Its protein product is CASRLTGNSNQPQHF.

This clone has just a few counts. Here the CDR3 reads CASSHPGQGASTEAFF. In DNA, the CDR3 is TGTGCCAGCAGCCATCCGGGACAGGGGGCGTCCACTGAAGCTTTCTTT. The chain links TRBV14 to TRBJ1-1; 12 bases align to TRBD1. Germline CDR1 reads SGHDN; CDR2 reads FVKESK. The trim removed 3 bases at V and 4 bases at J, leaving 6 bases unmatched. The CDR3 consists of 16 residues. Full variable domain (outside the CDR3, taken from reference TRBV14 and TRBJ1-1): EAGVTQFPSHSVIEKGQTVTLRCDPISGHDNLYWYRRVMGKEIKFLLHFVKESKQDESGMPNNRFLAERTGGTYSTLKVQPAELEDSGVYFCASSHPGQGASTEAFFGQGTRLTVV.

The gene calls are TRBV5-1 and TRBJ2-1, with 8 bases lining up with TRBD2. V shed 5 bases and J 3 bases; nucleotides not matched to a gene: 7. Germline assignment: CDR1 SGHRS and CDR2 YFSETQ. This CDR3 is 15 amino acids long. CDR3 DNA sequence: TGCGCCAGCAGGGGCTTCGCGGGGGGCTACAATGAGCAGTTCTTC. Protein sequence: CASRGFAGGYNEQFF. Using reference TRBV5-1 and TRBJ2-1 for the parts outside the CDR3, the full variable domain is KAGVTQTPRYLIKTRGQQVTLSCSPISGHRSVSWYQQTPGQGLQFLFEYFSETQRNKGNFPGRFSGRQFSNSRSEMNVSTLELGDSALYLCASRGFAGGYNEQFFGPGTRLTVL.

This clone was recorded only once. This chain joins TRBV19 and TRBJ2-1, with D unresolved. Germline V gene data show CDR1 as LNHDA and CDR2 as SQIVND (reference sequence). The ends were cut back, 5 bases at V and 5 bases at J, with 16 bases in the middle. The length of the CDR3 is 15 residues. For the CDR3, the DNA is TGTGCCAGTAGTGTCCTTATAGCCCCGGACAATGAGCAGTTCTTC. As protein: CASSVLIAPDNEQFF.

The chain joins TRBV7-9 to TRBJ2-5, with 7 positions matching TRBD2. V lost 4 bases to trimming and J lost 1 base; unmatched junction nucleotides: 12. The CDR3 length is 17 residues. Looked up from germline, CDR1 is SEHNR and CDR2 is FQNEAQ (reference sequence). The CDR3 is CASSSIFRGLVQETQYF. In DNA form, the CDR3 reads TGTGCCAGCAGCTCCATATTCCGAGGACTAGTCCAAGAGACCCAGTACTTC. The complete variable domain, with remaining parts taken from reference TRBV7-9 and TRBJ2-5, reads DTGVSQNPRHKITKRGQNVTFRCDPISEHNRLYWYRQTLGQGPEFLTYFQNEAQLEKSRLLSDRFSAERPKGSFSTLEIQRTEQGDSAMYLCASSSIFRGLVQETQYFGPGTRLLVL.

The CDR3 region has the DNA TGTGCCAGCAGCCAAGATAGGAACAGTGGATTGGATTCACCCCTCCACTTT. It encodes CASSQDRNSGLDSPLHF. This rearrangement joins TRBV14 to TRBJ1-6, with D hard to call. The CDR3 extends over 17 amino acids. V was shortened by 0 bases and J by 8 bases, with 17 bases between the two germline ends. From germline, CDR1 is SGHDN and CDR2 FVKESK.

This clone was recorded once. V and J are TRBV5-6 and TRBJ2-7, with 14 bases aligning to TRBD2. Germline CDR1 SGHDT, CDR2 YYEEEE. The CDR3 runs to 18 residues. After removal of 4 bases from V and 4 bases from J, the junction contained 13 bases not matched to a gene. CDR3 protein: CASSPTTSGGAISYEQYF. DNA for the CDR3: TGTGCCAGCAGCCCCACGACTAGCGGGGGGGCCATTTCATACGAGCAGTACTTC.

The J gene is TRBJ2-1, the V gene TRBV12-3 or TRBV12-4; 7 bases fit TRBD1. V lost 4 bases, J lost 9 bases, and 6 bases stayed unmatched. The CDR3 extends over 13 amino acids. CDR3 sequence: CASSYEGAGEQFF. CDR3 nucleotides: TGTGCCAGCAGTTATGAGGGGGCCGGTGAGCAGTTCTTC.